Below, 26 T cell receptor beta chains from the same sample are listed, as sequenced in a study of shared clonotypes between healthy human individuals. Method: immunoSEQ multiplex PCR; TCRdb's copy keeps in-frame clones and lacks some. Among about 960,000 clones listed, less than 85% were seen once. The sample comprised memory CD4+ T cells sorted from blood. Subset denoted: CD45RA-negative fraction. These receptor sequences come from a young man in good health.

The rearrangement uses TRBV5-4 and TRBJ2-4, with TRBD2 as a possible D gene (5 bases). Germline V gives CDR1 SGHNT, CDR2 YYREEE (reference sequence). V gave up 0 bases and J gave up 0 bases, with 10 bases separating them. CDR3 length: 16 residues. Here the CDR3 DNA reads TGTGCCAGCAGCTTGGACGGACTCCTAGCCAAAAACATTCAGTACTTC. Protein product: CASSLDGLLAKNIQYF.

This clone came up a few times. Other nucleotide sequences in the sample specify the same CDR3. The gene calls are TRBV6-6 and TRBJ1-1, with unresolved D. V was clipped by 5 bases and J by 0 bases, with 4 bases between them. Germline lookup yields CDR1 MNHNY and CDR2 SVGAGI (reference sequence). The CDR3 is made up of 12 amino acids. Written as DNA, the CDR3 is TGTGCCAGCAGTCGAGTGAACACTGAAGCTTTCTTT. The encoded protein is CASSRVNTEAFF.

This clone was detected ten times or more. The chain couples TRBV30 to TRBJ2-1; D is unresolved. The CDR3 covers 11 residues. The V gene lost 0 bases and the J gene lost 13 bases, with 10 bases spanning the gap. Per the germline V gene, CDR1 is GTSNPN and CDR2 is SVGIG (reference sequence). CDR3 amino acids: CAWSVGRNQFF. The CDR3 coding sequence is TGTGCCTGGAGTGTAGGGCGGAATCAGTTCTTC.

This chain uses TRBV25-1 with TRBJ2-3; TRBD1 agrees at 8 bases. Germline loops: CDR1 MGHDK, CDR2 SYGVNS. The CDR3 runs to 15 residues. V was pared by 3 bases and J by 0 bases, with 2 bases of the junction left unmatched. The CDR3 coding sequence is TGTGCCAGCAGTGATGGACAGGGAAGCACAGATACGCAGTATTTT. This encodes CASSDGQGSTDTQYF.

V usage is TRBV11-2 and J usage is TRBJ2-4; possibly TRBD2 for D (6 bases). V was shortened by 5 bases and J by 5 bases, with 10 bases between the two germline ends. Per the germline V gene, CDR1 is SGHAT and CDR2 is FQNNGV. The CDR3 sequence is 13 residues long. The CDR3 sequence: CASSPGLQNIQYF. CDR3 sequence (DNA): TGTGCCAGCAGCCCGGGACTTCAAAACATTCAGTACTTC.

The rearrangement uses TRBV30 and TRBJ1-4; 9 bases are shared with TRBD1. The CDR3 length is 14 residues. Germline trimming cut 0 bases from V and 7 bases from J; bases unmatched to any gene: 3. In germline, CDR1 is GTSNPN, CDR2 SVGIG (reference sequence). CDR3 residues: CAWSVGQGREKLFF. The CDR3 bases are TGTGCCTGGAGTGTGGGACAGGGACGTGAAAAACTGTTTTTT. Full variable domain (missing parts from reference TRBV30 and TRBJ1-4): SQTIHQWPATLVQPVGSPLSLECTVEGTSNPNLYWYRQAAGRGLQLLFYSVGIGQISSEVPQNLSASRPQDRQFILSSKKLLLSDSGFYLCAWSVGQGREKLFFGSGTQLSVL.

The rearrangement uses TRBV10-3 and TRBJ2-6; 7 nucleotides line up with TRBD1. The germline V gene has CDR1 ENHRY and CDR2 SYGVKD. The CDR3 has 17 amino acids. With V trimmed by 6 bases and J by 2 bases, 10 bases remained unmatched. The CDR3, as DNA: TGTGCCATCAGCGCGATCCCAGACAGGGCTGGGGCCAACGTCCTGACTTTC. Protein sequence: CAISAIPDRAGANVLTF.

Notes on this clone: The same CDR3 is also encoded by other DNA sequences in this sample. This chain links TRBV2 with TRBJ1-1; D unclear. Germline V gene data show CDR1 as SNHLY and CDR2 as FYNNEI. This CDR3 comprises 13 residues. The ends were cut back, 4 bases at V and 1 base at J, with 7 bases in the middle. In nucleotides, the CDR3 is TGTGCCAGCAGTGCACAGCCGAACACTGAAGCTTTCTTT. It codes for CASSAQPNTEAFF.

The chain links TRBV14 to TRBJ1-1; D gene uncertain. The ends were cut back, 3 bases at V and 0 bases at J, with 17 bases in the middle. This CDR3 has 17 residues. CDR1 and CDR2 (germline): SGHDN, FVKESK. The CDR3 coding sequence is TGTGCCAGCAGCCAGTCTGGAACTTATCTAATGAACACTGAAGCTTTCTTT. Translated, it gives CASSQSGTYLMNTEAFF.

This clone was seen a single time. For the CDR3, the DNA is TGCGCCAGCACGATCTTCTTCCGGGACAGCAATCAGCCCCAGCATTTT. The encoded protein is CASTIFFRDSNQPQHF. The rearrangement uses TRBV5-1 and TRBJ1-5; D possibly corresponds to TRBD1 (5 bases). Between the trimmed V and J ends, which lost 6 bases and 1 base, there was a span of 17 bases. The germline CDR1 and CDR2 sequences are SGHRS and YFSETQ. This CDR3 comprises 16 residues.

The gene calls are TRBV4-1 and TRBJ1-5; possibly TRBD1 for D (6 bases). The length of the CDR3 is 15 residues. V was clipped by 2 bases and J by 6 bases, with 14 bases between them. Germline CDR1 is MGHRA and CDR2 is YSYEKL. CDR3 amino acids: CASSQNRDIGQPQHF. As DNA, the CDR3 is TGCGCCAGCAGCCAAAACAGGGACATAGGTCAGCCCCAGCATTTT.

V usage is TRBV15 and J usage is TRBJ2-5; maybe TRBD2 (6 bases). The DNA end is more similar to TRBJ2-7, so the J call may be wrong. The CDR3 runs 14 residues. CDR1 is LNHNV, CDR2 YYDKDF, per germline (reference sequence). DNA for the CDR3: TGTGCCACCAGCAGAGAGGGGGGATTCTACGAGCAGTACTTC. This encodes CATSREGGFYEQYF.

This clone was observed a handful of times. This rearrangement joins TRBV15 to TRBJ2-4; D remains ambiguous. Germline V gene sequence: CDR1 LNHNV, CDR2 YYDKDF (reference sequence). This CDR3 comprises 15 residues. V was trimmed by 0 bases and J by 0 bases, leaving 6 bases between them. CDR3 bases: TGTGCCACCAGCAGAGATTTGTTAGCCAAAAACATTCAGTACTTC. Protein: CATSRDLLAKNIQYF.

This chain joins TRBV11-2 and TRBJ2-1; 14 bases fit TRBD2. V shed 1 base, J shed 7 bases, and the junction held 12 bases outside the gene matches. The CDR3 runs 19 residues. Germline CDR1 and CDR2: SGHAT and FQNNGV. The CDR3 region has the DNA TGTGCCAGCAGCTTAGCCCCCTCGACTAGCGGGAGGGCCAGGAATGAGCAGTTCTTC. This gives the protein CASSLAPSTSGRARNEQFF.

The chain couples TRBV6-6 to TRBJ2-6; 7 positions agree with TRBD1. CDR1 and CDR2 from the germline V gene are MNHNY and SVGAGI (reference sequence). The J segment lost 2 bases and the V segment lost 6 bases, leaving 4 bases of the junction unmatched. This CDR3 region has 15 residues. CDR3 DNA sequence: TGTGCCAGCAGCAACACAGGGGCTGGGGCCAACGTCCTGACTTTC. Translation: CASSNTGAGANVLTF.

The chain employs TRBV6-1 and TRBJ2-3; TRBD1 is a possible D gene (6 bases). CDR1 and CDR2 from the germline V gene are MNHNS and SASEGT. With 5 bases removed from V and 0 bases from J, the gap between germline ends came to 9 bases. The CDR3 runs 14 residues. The CDR3 region is CASSNRVSTDTQYF. DNA for the CDR3: TGTGCCAGCAGTAACAGGGTCAGCACAGATACGCAGTATTTT.

The chain combines TRBV4-2 with TRBJ2-2; a possible D gene is TRBD2 (5 bases). Looked up from germline, CDR1 is LGHNA and CDR2 is YNFKEQ. V lost 4 bases to trimming and J lost 3 bases, with 6 bases between them. The CDR3 has 13 amino acids. CDR3 sequence: CASSLLDTGELFF. The CDR3 DNA reads as TGTGCCAGCAGCCTACTAGACACCGGGGAGCTGTTTTTT.

The chain recombines TRBV5-4 with TRBJ1-1, with D possibly TRBD1 on 6 matching bases. The CDR3 runs 15 residues. The germline V gene has CDR1 SGHNT and CDR2 YYREEE (reference sequence). V lost 1 base to trimming and J lost 5 bases, with 15 bases between them. The chain's CDR3 is CASSLMTGGVTEAFF. The CDR3 nucleotides are TGTGCCAGCAGCTTGATGACAGGCGGAGTAACTGAAGCTTTCTTT. Full variable domain (remainder filled in from reference TRBV5-4 and TRBJ1-1): ETGVTQSPTHLIKTRGQQVTLRCSSQSGHNTVSWYQQALGQGPQFIFQYYREEENGRGNFPPRFSGLQFPNYSSELNVNALELDDSALYLCASSLMTGGVTEAFFGQGTRLTVV.

This sequence joins TRBV10-3 and TRBJ1-2; D not resolved. V was pared by 3 bases and J by 4 bases, with 9 bases between. This CDR3 is 13 amino acids long. CDR1 is ENHRY, CDR2 SYGVKD, per germline. The CDR3 nucleotides read TGTGCCATCAGTGATGGAGGGCCCTATGGCTACACCTTC. Translating it yields CAISDGGPYGYTF.

The DNA for the CDR3 is TGTGCCAGCCGGACAGGGCCAGGTTCACCCCTCCACTTT. It codes for CASRTGPGSPLHF. J is TRBJ1-6 and V is TRBV2; the match to TRBD1 covers 8 bases. CDR1 SNHLY and CDR2 FYNNEI come from the germline V gene. V gave up 8 bases and J gave up 9 bases; unmatched junction bases: 6. The CDR3 is made up of 13 amino acids.

This chain joins TRBV4-2 and TRBJ2-4, with TRBD2 matching over 8 bases. Trimming took 7 bases from V and 3 from J; bases not matched to a gene: 5. Germline V gene lookup returns CDR1 LGHNA and CDR2 YNFKEQ. CDR3 length: 14 residues. CDR3 amino acids: CASNRGGGKNIQYF. CDR3 DNA sequence: TGTGCCAGCAACCGGGGGGGAGGCAAAAACATTCAGTACTTC.

This chain joins TRBV27 and TRBJ1-4; no reliable D call. The CDR3 extends over 16 amino acids. Germline assignment: CDR1 MNHEY and CDR2 SMNVEV (reference sequence). The V and J ends lost 5 bases and 10 bases respectively, with 23 bases between them. CDR3 in amino acids: CASSPDLQGTAGKLFF. The CDR3 region has the DNA TGTGCCAGCAGTCCCGACCTTCAAGGTACGGCGGGAAAACTGTTTTTT.

The CDR3 DNA sequence: TGTGCCATCAGTGAGGGGGGGAACTCACAGCCCCAGCATTTT. Encoded protein: CAISEGGNSQPQHF. The gene calls are TRBV10-3 and TRBJ1-5; weak D call: TRBD1 (5 bases). The CDR3 consists of 14 residues. Germline V gives CDR1 ENHRY, CDR2 SYGVKD. With 2 bases removed from V and 7 bases from J, the gap between germline ends came to 12 bases.

This clone was recorded once. The chain uses TRBV13 and TRBJ1-2; D might be TRBD1 (5 bases). The CDR3 spans 15 residues. From germline, CDR1 is PRHDT and CDR2 FYEKMQ (reference sequence). Trimming took off 3 bases at V and 4 bases at J, with 15 bases between the two ends. CDR3 region: CASSLVQGGRYGYTF. CDR3 sequence (DNA): TGTGCCAGCAGCTTGGTCCAGGGAGGTCGCTATGGCTACACCTTC.

This clone was seen repeatedly, ten times or more. This chain links TRBV29-1 with TRBJ2-2, with D perhaps matching TRBD1 (5 bases). The CDR3 loop spans 15 amino acids. Germline V gives CDR1 SQVTM, CDR2 ANQGSEA. Deletions cut 6 bases from V and 0 bases from J, with 14 bases between. The DNA for the CDR3 is TGCAGCGTACCTCGGCAGGGCGCGAACACCGGGGAGCTGTTTTTT. Translation: CSVPRQGANTGELFF.

V is TRBV19 and J is TRBJ2-7; D is perhaps TRBD1 (5 bases). V lost 5 bases, J lost 2 bases, and 13 bases lay in between. CDR3 length: 14 amino acids. Germline values: CDR1 LNHDA, CDR2 SQIVND (reference sequence). CDR3 DNA: TGTGCCAGTAGTCGGCAGGGTGGTGCCTACGAGCAGTACTTC. Amino acid sequence: CASSRQGGAYEQYF.